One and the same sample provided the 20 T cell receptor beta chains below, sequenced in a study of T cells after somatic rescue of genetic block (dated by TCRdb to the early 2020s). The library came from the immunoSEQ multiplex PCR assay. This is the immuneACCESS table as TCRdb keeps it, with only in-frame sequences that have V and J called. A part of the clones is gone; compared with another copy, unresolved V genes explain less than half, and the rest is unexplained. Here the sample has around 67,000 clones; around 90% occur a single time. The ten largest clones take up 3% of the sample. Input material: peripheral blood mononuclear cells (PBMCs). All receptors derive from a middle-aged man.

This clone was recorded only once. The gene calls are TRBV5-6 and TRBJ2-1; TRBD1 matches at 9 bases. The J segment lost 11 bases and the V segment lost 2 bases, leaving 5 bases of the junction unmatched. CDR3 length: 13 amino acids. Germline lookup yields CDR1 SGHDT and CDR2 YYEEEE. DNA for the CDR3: TGTGCCAGCAGCTTACAACAGGGGGCGCAGCAGTTCTTC. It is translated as CASSLQQGAQQFF.

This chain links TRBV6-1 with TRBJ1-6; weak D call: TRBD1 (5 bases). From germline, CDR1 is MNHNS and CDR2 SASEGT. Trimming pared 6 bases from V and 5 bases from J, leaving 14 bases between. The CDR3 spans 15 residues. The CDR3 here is CASSGTERNNSPLHF. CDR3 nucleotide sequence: TGTGCCAGCAGCGGGACGGAAAGAAATAATTCACCCCTCCACTTT.

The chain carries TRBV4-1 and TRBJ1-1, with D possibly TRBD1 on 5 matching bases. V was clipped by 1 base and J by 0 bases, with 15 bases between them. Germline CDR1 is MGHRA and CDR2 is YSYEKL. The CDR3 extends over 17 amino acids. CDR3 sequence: CASSQAIPRGLNTEAFF. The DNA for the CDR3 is TGCGCCAGCAGCCAAGCCATCCCCCGGGGGTTGAACACTGAAGCTTTCTTT.

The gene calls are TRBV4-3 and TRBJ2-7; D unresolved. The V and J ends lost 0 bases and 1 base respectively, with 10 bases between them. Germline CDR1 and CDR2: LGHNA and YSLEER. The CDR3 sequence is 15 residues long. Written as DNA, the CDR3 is TGCGCCAGCAGCCAAGATCATGGGCAGTCCTACGAGCAGTACTTC. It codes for CASSQDHGQSYEQYF.

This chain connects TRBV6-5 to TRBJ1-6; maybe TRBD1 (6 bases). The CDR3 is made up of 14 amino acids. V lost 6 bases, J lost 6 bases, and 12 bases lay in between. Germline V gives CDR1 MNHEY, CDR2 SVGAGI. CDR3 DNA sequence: TGTGCCAGCAGCAAACAGGGACCTAATTCACCCCTCCACTTT. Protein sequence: CASSKQGPNSPLHF.

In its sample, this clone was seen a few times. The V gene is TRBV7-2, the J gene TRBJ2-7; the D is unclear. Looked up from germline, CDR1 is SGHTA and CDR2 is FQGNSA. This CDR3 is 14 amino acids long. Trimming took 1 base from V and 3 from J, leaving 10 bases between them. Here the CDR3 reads CASSLGGISYEQYF. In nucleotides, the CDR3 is TGTGCCAGCAGCTTAGGGGGTATAAGCTACGAGCAGTACTTC.

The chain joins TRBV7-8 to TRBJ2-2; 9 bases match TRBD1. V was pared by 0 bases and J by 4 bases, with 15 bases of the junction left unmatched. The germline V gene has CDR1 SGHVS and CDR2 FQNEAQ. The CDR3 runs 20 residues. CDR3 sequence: CASSLARVPGQGVRTGELFF. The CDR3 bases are TGTGCCAGCAGCTTAGCGCGGGTCCCGGGACAGGGCGTTCGCACCGGGGAGCTGTTTTTT. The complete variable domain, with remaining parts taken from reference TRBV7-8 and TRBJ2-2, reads GAGVSQSPRYKVAKRGQDVALRCDPISGHVSLFWYQQALGQGPEFLTYFQNEAQLDKSGLPSDRFFAERPEGSVSTLKIQRTQQEDSAVYLCASSLARVPGQGVRTGELFFGEGSRLTVL.

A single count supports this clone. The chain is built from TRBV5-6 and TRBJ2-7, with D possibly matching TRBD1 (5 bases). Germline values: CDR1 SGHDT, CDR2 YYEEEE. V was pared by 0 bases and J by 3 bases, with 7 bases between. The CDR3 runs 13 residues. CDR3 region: CASSLGTHYEQYF. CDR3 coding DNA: TGTGCCAGCAGCTTGGGGACACACTACGAGCAGTACTTC.

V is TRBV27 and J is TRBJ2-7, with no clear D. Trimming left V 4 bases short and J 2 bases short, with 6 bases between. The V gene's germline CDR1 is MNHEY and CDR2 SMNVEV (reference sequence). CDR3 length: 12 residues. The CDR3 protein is CASSSLPYEQYF. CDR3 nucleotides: TGTGCCAGCAGTTCCCTCCCCTACGAGCAGTACTTC.

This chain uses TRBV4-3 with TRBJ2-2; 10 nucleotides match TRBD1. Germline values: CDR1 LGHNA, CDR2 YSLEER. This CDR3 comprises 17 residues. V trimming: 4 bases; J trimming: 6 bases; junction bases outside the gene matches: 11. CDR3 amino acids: CASSRDQTGGEPGELFF. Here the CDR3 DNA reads TGCGCCAGCAGCCGGGACCAGACAGGGGGCGAACCCGGGGAGCTGTTTTTT.

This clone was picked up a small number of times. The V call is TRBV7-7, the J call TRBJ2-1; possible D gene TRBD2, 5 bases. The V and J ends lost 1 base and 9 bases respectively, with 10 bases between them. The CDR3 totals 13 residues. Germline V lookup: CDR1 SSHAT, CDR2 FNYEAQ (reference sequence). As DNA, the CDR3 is TGTGCCAGCAGCTTAGTCTCGGGGAGTGAGCAGTTCTTC. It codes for CASSLVSGSEQFF.

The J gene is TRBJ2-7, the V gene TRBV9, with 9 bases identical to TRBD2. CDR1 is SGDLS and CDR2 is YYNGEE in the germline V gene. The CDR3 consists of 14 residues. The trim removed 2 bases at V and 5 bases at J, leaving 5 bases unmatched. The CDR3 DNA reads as TGTGCCAGCAGCGTGGCGGGAGGGCCCCACGAGCAGTACTTC. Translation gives CASSVAGGPHEQYF.

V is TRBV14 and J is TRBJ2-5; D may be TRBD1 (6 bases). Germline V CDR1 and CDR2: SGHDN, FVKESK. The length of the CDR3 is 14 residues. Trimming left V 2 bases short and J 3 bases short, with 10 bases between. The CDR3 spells CASSQPGQEETQYF. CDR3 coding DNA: TGTGCCAGCAGCCAACCGGGACAAGAAGAGACCCAGTACTTC.

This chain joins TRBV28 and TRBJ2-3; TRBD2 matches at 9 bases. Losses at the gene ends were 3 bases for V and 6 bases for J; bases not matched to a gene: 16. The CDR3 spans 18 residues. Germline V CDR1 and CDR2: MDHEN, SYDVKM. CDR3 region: CASSFTKPWGAGGDTQYF. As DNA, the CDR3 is TGTGCCAGCAGTTTCACCAAGCCATGGGGGGCGGGAGGGGATACGCAGTATTTT.

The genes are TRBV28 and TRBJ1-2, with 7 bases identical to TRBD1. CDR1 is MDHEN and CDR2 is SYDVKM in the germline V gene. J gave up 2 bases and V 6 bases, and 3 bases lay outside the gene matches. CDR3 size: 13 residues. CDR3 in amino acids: CASSSGQNYGYTF. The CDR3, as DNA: TGTGCCAGCAGCTCGGGACAGAACTATGGCTACACCTTC.

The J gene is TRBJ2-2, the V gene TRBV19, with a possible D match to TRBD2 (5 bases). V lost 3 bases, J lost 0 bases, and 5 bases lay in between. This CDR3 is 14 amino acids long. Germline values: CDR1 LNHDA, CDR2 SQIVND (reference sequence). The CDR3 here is CASSIGTNTGELFF. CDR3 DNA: TGTGCCAGTAGTATCGGGACGAACACCGGGGAGCTGTTTTTT.

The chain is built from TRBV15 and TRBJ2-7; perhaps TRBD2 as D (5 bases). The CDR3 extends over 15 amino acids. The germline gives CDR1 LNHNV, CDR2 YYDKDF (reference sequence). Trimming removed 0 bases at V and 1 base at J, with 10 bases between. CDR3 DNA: TGTGCCACCAGCAGAGAAGGACTGGAATCCTACGAGCAGTACTTC. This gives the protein CATSREGLESYEQYF.

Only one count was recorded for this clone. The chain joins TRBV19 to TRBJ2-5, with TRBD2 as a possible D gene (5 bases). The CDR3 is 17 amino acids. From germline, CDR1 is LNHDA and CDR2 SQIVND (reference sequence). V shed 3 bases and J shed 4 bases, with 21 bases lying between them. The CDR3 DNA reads TGTGCCAGTAGTATGGCTAGATACCAATACCGGGGAGAGACCCAGTACTTC. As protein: CASSMARYQYRGETQYF.

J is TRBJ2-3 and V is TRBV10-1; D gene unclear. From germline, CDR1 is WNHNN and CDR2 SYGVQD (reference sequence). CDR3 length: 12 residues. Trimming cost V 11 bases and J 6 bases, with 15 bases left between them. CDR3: CAPARALDTQYF. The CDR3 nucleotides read TGCGCCCCGGCAAGGGCCCTGGATACGCAGTATTTT.

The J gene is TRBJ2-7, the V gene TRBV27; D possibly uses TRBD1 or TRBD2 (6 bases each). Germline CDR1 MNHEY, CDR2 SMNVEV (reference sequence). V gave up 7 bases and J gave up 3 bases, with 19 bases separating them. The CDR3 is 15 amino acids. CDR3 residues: CASKEGQNPLYEQYF. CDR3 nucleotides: TGTGCCAGCAAGGAGGGACAAAATCCGCTCTACGAGCAGTACTTC.